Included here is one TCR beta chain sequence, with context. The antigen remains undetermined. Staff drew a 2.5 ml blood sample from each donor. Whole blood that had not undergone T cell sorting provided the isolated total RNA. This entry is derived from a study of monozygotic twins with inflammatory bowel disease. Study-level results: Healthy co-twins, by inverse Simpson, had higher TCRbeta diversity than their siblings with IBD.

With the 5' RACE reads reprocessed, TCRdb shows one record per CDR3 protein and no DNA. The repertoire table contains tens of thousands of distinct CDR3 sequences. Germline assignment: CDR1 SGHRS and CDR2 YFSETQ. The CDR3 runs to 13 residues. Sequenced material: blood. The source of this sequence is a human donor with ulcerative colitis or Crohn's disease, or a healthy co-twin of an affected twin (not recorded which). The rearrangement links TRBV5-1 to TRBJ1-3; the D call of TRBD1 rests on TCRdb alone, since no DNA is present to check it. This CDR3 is CAISEGERNTIYF.